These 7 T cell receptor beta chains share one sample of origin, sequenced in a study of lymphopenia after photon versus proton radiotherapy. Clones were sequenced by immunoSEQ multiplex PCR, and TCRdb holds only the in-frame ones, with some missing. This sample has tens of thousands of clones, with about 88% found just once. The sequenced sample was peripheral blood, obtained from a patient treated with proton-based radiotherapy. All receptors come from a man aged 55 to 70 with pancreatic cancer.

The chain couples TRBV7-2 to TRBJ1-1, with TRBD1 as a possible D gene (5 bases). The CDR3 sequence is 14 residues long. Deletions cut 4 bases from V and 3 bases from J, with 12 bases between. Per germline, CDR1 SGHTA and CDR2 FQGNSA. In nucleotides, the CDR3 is TGTGCCAGCAGCTCCGCTGACAGTTACACTGAAGCTTTCTTT. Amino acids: CASSSADSYTEAFF.

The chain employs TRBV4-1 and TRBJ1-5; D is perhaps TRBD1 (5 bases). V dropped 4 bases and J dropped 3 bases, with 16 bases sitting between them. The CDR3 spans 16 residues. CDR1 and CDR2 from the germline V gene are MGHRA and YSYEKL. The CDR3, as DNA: TGCGCCAGCAGCCCCCTAGGGGCAGGGTACAATCAGCCCCAGCATTTT. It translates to CASSPLGAGYNQPQHF.

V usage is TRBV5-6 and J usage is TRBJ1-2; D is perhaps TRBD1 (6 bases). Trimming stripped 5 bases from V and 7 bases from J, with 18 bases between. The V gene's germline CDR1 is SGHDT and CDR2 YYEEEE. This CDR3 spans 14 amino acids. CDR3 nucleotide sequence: TGTGCCAGCAGTTCCGGGCGGGGGCTTGGTGGCTACACCTTC. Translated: CASSSGRGLGGYTF.

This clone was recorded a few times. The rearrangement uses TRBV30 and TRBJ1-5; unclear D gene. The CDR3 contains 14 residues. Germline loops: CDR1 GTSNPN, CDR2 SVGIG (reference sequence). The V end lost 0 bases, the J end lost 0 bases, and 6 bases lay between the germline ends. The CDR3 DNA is TGTGCCTGGAGTGTATCCGGTAGCAATCAGCCCCAGCATTTT. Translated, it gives CAWSVSGSNQPQHF.

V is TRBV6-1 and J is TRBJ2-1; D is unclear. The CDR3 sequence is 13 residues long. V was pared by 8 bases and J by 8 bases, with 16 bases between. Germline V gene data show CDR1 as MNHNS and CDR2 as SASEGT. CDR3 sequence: CASPSRLGDEQFF. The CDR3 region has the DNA TGTGCCAGCCCCTCCCGGCTAGGCGATGAGCAGTTCTTC.

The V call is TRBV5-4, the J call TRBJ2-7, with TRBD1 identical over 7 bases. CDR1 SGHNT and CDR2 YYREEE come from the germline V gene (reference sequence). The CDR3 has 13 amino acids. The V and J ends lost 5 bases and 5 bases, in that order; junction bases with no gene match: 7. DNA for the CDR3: TGTGCCAGCAGTACCCAGGGGGTTAACGAGCAGTACTTC. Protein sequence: CASSTQGVNEQYF.

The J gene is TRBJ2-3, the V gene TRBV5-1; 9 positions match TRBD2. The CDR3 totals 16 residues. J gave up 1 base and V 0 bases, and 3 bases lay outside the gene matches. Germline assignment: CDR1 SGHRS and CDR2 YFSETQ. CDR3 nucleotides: TGCGCCAGCAGCTTGGTTAGCGGGAGCCGCACAGATACGCAGTATTTT. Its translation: CASSLVSGSRTDTQYF.